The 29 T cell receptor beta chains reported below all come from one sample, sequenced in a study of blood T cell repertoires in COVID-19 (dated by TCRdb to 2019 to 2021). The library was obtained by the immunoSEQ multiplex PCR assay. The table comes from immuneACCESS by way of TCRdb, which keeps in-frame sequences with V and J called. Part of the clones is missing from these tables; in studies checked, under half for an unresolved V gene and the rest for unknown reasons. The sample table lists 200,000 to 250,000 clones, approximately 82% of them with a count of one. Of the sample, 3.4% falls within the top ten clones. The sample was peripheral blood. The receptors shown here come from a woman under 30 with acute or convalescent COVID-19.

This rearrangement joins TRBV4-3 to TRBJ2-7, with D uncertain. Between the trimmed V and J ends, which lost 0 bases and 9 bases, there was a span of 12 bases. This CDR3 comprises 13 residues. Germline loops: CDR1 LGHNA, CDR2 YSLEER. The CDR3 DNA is TGCGCCAGCAGCCAAGATGGAGACTCCGGGCAGTACTTC. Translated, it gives CASSQDGDSGQYF.

CDR3 region: CASSWGQGAGYGYTF. The CDR3 DNA is TGCGCCAGCAGCTGGGGTCAGGGGGCAGGCTATGGCTACACCTTC. This chain connects TRBV5-1 to TRBJ1-2; 8 nucleotides align to TRBD1. The CDR3 length is 15 residues. CDR1 is SGHRS, CDR2 YFSETQ, per germline. V trimming: 3 bases; J trimming: 4 bases; junction bases outside the gene matches: 8.

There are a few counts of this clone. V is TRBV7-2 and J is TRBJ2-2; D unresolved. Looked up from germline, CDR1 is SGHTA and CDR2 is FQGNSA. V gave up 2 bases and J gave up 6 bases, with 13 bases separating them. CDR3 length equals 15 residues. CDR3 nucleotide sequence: TGTGCCAGCAGCTTACAATTCGTTTCAGCCGGGGAGCTGTTTTTT. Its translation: CASSLQFVSAGELFF.

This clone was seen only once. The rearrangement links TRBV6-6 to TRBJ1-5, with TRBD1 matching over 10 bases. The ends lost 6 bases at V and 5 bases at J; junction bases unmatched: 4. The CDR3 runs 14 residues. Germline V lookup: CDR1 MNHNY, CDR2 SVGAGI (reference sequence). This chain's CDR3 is CASRTGGGYQPQHF. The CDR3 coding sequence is TGTGCCAGCAGGACAGGGGGCGGCTATCAGCCCCAGCATTTT.

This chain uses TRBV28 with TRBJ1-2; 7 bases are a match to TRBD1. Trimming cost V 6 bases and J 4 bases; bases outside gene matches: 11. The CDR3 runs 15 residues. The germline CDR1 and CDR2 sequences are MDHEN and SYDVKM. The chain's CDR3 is CASSPNRGVGYGYTF. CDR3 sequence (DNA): TGTGCCAGCAGCCCCAACAGGGGAGTAGGCTATGGCTACACCTTC.

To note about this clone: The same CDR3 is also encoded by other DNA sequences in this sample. The CDR3 reads CASSLGTSGRTDTQYF. DNA for the CDR3: TGCGCCAGCAGCTTGGGAACTAGCGGGCGCACAGATACGCAGTATTTT. The genes are TRBV5-1 and TRBJ2-3; the match to TRBD2 covers 9 bases. J lost 1 base, V lost 0 bases, and 3 bases had no gene match. CDR1 SGHRS and CDR2 YFSETQ come from the germline V gene. This CDR3 has 16 residues. Filled out from reference TRBV5-1 and TRBJ2-3, the complete variable domain reads KAGVTQTPRYLIKTRGQQVTLSCSPISGHRSVSWYQQTPGQGLQFLFEYFSETQRNKGNFPGRFSGRQFSNSRSEMNVSTLELGDSALYLCASSLGTSGRTDTQYFGPGTRLTVL.

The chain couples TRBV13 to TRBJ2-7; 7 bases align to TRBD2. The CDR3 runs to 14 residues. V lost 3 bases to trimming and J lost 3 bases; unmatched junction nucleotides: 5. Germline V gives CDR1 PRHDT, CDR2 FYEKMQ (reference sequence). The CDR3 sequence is CASSFGGFGYEQYF. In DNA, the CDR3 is TGTGCCAGCAGCTTCGGGGGGTTCGGCTACGAGCAGTACTTC. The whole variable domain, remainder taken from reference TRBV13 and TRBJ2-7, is AAGVIQSPRHLIKEKRETATLKCYPIPRHDTVYWYQQGPGQDPQFLISFYEKMQSDKGSIPDRFSAQQFSDYHSELNMSSLELGDSALYFCASSFGGFGYEQYFGPGTRLTVT.

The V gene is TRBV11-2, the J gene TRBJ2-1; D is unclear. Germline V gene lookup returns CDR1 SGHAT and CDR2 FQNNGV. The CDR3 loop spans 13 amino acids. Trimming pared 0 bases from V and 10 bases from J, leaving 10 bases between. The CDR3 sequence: CASSLDQAREQFF. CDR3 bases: TGTGCCAGCAGCTTAGATCAGGCTCGGGAGCAGTTCTTC.

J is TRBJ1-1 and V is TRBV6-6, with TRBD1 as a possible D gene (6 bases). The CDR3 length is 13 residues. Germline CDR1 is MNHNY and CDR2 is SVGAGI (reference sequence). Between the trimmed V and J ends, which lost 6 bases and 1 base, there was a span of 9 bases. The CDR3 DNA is TGTGCCAGCAGATTCAGGGGGAACACTGAAGCTTTCTTT. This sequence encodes CASRFRGNTEAFF.

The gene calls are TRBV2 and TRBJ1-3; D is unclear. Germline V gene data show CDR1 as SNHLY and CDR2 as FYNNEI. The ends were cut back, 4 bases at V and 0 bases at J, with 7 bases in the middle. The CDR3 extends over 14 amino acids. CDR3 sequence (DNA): TGTGCCAGCAGTGTAGCGAGCTCTGGAAACACCATATATTTT. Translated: CASSVASSGNTIYF.

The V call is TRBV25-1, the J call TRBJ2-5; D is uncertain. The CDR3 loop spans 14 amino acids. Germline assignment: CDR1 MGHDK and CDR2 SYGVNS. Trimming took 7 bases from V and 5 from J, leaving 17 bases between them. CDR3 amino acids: CASTHSRSSETQYF. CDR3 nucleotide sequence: TGTGCCAGCACACACTCTCGGAGTTCCGAGACCCAGTACTTC.

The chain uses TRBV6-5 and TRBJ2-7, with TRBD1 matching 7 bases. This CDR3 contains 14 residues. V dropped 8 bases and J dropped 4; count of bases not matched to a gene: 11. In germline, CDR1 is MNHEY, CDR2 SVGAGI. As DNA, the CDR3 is TGTGCCAGCGGACACCGGGACAGACCGTACGAGCAGTACTTC. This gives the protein CASGHRDRPYEQYF.

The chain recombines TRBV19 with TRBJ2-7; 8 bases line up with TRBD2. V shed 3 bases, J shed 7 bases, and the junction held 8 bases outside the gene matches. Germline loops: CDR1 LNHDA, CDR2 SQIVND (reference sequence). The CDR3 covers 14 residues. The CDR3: CASSMRRGVGEQYF. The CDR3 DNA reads TGTGCCAGTAGTATGCGGCGGGGGGTAGGAGAGCAGTACTTC. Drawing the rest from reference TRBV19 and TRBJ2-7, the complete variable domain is DGGITQSPKYLFRKEGQNVTLSCEQNLNHDAMYWYRQDPGQGLRLIYYSQIVNDFQKGDIAEGYSVSREKKESFPLTVTSAQKNPTAFYLCASSMRRGVGEQYFGPGTRLTVT.

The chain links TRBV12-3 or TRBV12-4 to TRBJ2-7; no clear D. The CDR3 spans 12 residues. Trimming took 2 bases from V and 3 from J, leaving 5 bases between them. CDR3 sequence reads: CASSLLYYEQYF. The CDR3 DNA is TGTGCCAGCAGTTTACTCTACTACGAGCAGTACTTC.

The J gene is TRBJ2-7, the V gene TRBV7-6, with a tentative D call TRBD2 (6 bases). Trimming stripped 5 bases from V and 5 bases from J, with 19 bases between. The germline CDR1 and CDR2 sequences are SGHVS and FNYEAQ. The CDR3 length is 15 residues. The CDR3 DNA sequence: TGTGCCAGCAGCGTCTTCTGGGAGGTCGGGCACGAGCAGTACTTC. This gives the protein CASSVFWEVGHEQYF.

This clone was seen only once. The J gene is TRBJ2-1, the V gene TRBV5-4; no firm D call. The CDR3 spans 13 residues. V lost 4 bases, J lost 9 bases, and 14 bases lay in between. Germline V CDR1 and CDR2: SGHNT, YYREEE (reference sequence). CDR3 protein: CASSLPRSSEQFF. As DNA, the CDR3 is TGTGCCAGCAGCCTACCCAGGTCCAGTGAGCAGTTCTTC.

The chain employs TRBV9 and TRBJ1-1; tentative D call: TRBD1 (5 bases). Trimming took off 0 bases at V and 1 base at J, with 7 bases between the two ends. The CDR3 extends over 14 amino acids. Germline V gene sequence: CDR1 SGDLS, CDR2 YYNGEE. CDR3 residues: CASSVGQTNTEAFF. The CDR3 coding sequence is TGTGCCAGCAGCGTAGGACAGACGAACACTGAAGCTTTCTTT.

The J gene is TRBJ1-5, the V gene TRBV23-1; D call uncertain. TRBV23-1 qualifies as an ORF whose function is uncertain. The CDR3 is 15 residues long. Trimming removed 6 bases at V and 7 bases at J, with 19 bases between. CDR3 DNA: TGCGCCAGCAGCCGGAGCGGCAGTCTCATGCAGCCCCAGCATTTT. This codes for CASSRSGSLMQPQHF.

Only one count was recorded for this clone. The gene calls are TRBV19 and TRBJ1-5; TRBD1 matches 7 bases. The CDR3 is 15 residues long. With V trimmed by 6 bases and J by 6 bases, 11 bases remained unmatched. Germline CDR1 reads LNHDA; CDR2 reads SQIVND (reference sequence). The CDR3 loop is CASSNRRDSSQPQHF. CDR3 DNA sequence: TGTGCCAGTAGCAATAGAAGGGACAGTAGTCAGCCCCAGCATTTT.

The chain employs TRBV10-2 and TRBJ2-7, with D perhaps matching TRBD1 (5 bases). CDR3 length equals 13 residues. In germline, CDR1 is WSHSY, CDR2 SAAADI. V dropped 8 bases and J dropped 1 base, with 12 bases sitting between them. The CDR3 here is CASGPDRSYEQYF. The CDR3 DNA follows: TGCGCCAGCGGGCCCGACAGATCCTACGAGCAGTACTTC.

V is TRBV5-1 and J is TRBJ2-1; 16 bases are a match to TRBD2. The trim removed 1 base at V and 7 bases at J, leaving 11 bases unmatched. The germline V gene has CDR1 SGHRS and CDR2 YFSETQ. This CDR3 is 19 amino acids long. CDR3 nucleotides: TGCGCCAGCAGCTTGCGGGGGACTAGCGGGAGGGCCCAGGGGAATGAGCAGTTCTTC. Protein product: CASSLRGTSGRAQGNEQFF.

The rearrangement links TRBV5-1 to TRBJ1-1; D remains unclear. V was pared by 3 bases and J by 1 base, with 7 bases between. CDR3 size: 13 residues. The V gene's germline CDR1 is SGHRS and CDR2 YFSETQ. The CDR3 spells CASSSNWNTEAFF. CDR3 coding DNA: TGCGCCAGCAGCTCAAATTGGAACACTGAAGCTTTCTTT.

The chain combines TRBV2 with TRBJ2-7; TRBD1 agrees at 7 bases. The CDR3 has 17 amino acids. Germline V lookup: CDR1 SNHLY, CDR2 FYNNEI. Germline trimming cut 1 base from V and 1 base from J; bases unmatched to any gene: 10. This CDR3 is CASSEGTTGAKSYEQYF. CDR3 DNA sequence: TGTGCCAGCAGTGAAGGCACCACAGGGGCGAAGTCCTACGAGCAGTACTTC.

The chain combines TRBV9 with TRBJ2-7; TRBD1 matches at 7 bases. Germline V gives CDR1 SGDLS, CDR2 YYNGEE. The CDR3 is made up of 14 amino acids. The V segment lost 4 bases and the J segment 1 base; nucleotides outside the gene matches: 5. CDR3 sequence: CASSPAQGSYEQYF. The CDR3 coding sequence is TGTGCCAGCAGCCCGGCACAGGGGTCCTACGAGCAGTACTTC.

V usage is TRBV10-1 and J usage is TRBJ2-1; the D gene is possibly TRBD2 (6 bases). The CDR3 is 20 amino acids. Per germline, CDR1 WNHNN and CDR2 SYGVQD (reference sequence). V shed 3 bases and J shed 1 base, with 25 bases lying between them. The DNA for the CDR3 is TGCGCCAGCAGTGAATTCTCGGCGGGAATTCGTGCGGGATCCTACAATGAGCAGTTCTTC. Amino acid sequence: CASSEFSAGIRAGSYNEQFF.

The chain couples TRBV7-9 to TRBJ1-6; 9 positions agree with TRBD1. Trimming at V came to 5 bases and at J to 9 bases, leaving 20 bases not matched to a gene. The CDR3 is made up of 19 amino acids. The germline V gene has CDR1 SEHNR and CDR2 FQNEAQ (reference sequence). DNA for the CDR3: TGTGCCAGCAGCCCACACATATTGTGGGACAGGGAATTAGGTTCACCCCTCCACTTT. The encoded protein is CASSPHILWDRELGSPLHF.

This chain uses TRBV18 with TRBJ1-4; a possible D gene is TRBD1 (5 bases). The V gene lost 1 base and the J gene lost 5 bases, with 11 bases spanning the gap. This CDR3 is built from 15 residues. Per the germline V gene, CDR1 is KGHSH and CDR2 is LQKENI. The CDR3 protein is CASSPRRQRNEKLFF. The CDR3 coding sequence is TGTGCCAGCTCACCACGGAGACAGAGAAATGAAAAACTGTTTTTT.

DNA for the CDR3: TGTGCCAGCAGCCCCCGGACAGGAGACGTTTATGGCTACACCTTC. Protein sequence: CASSPRTGDVYGYTF. The chain employs TRBV7-6 and TRBJ1-2, with 7 positions matching TRBD1. The CDR3 loop spans 15 amino acids. Trimming cost V 5 bases and J 5 bases; bases outside gene matches: 11. Germline V CDR1 and CDR2: SGHVS, FNYEAQ. Supplemented by reference TRBV7-6 and TRBJ1-2, the full variable domain reads GAGVSQSPRYKVTKRGQDVALRCDPISGHVSLYWYRQALGQGPEFLTYFNYEAQQDKSGLPNDRFSAERPEGSISTLTIQRTEQRDSAMYRCASSPRTGDVYGYTFGSGTRLTVV.

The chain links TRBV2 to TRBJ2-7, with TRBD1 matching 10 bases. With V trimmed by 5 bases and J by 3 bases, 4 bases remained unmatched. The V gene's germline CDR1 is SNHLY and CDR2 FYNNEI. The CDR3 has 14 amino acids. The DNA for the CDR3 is TGTGCCAGCAGTCCTCGGACAGGGGGCTACGAGCAGTACTTC. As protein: CASSPRTGGYEQYF.